These 10 T cell receptor beta chains originate from one sample sequenced in a study of blood T cell repertoires in COVID-19. Assay used: immunoSEQ multiplex PCR; TCRdb lists only in-frame clones, some missing. The repertoire holds 120,000 to 150,000 clones, with more than 70% as singletons. The sample comprised peripheral blood. These receptors came from a man in his 60s with active or convalescent COVID-19.

The chain is built from TRBV6-5 and TRBJ2-7; 8 nucleotides match TRBD2. The CDR3 has 11 amino acids. The germline V gene encodes CDR1 MNHEY and CDR2 SVGAGI. V was pared by 6 bases and J by 7 bases, with 2 bases of the junction left unmatched. The CDR3 DNA is TGTGCCAGCAGCCAGCGGGGGGAGCAGTACTTC. Its protein product is CASSQRGEQYF.

The chain carries TRBV29-1 and TRBJ2-1; D may be TRBD1 (5 bases). This CDR3 is 14 amino acids long. Germline lookup yields CDR1 SQVTM and CDR2 ANQGSEA. V was clipped by 4 bases and J by 10 bases, with 20 bases between them. The CDR3 coding sequence is TGCAGCGTTGGGGGCACTGCCAGGGCTAGGGAGCAGTTCTTC. Protein: CSVGGTARAREQFF.

This chain connects TRBV19 to TRBJ1-1; 9 nucleotides match TRBD1. V gave up 7 bases and J gave up 4 bases; unmatched junction bases: 7. Germline V gene sequence: CDR1 LNHDA, CDR2 SQIVND (reference sequence). CDR3 length equals 14 residues. The CDR3 DNA reads TGTGCCAGTACTAGGGACAGGGCGGGCACTGAAGCTTTCTTT. This gives the protein CASTRDRAGTEAFF. Supplemented by reference TRBV19 and TRBJ1-1, the full variable domain reads DGGITQSPKYLFRKEGQNVTLSCEQNLNHDAMYWYRQDPGQGLRLIYYSQIVNDFQKGDIAEGYSVSREKKESFPLTVTSAQKNPTAFYLCASTRDRAGTEAFFGQGTRLTVV.

The chain uses TRBV29-1 and TRBJ2-7, with 10 positions matching TRBD1. Germline CDR1 reads SQVTM; CDR2 reads ANQGSEA. The trim removed 7 bases at V and 6 bases at J, leaving 6 bases unmatched. The CDR3 covers 12 residues. The CDR3 here is CSADRGPGEQYF. The CDR3 bases are TGCAGCGCCGACAGGGGGCCTGGCGAGCAGTACTTC.

This clone was found once. This sequence joins TRBV7-3 and TRBJ2-7; 7 nucleotides agree with TRBD1. The CDR3 sequence is 16 residues long. Germline values: CDR1 SGHTA, CDR2 FQGTGA. V was clipped by 0 bases and J by 3 bases; unmatched bases: 8. Written as DNA, the CDR3 is TGTGCCAGCAGCTTAACCGGGACAGCCAAAGACTACGAGCAGTACTTC. Its protein is CASSLTGTAKDYEQYF.

J is TRBJ2-1 and V is TRBV7-2; TRBD2 agrees at 8 bases. V shed 5 bases, J shed 7 bases, and the junction held 10 bases outside the gene matches. Germline CDR1 and CDR2: SGHTA and FQGNSA. The CDR3 consists of 15 residues. CDR3 in amino acids: CASSPPPGGLNEQFF. CDR3 sequence (DNA): TGTGCCAGCAGCCCCCCTCCGGGGGGGCTAAATGAGCAGTTCTTC.

This sequence joins TRBV28 and TRBJ2-6; possible D gene TRBD2, 6 bases. The V gene lost 5 bases and the J gene lost 2 bases, with 13 bases spanning the gap. The CDR3 is 16 amino acids. CDR1 is MDHEN and CDR2 is SYDVKM in the germline V gene. The CDR3 reads CASSEAGEAGANVLTF. CDR3 coding DNA: TGTGCCAGCAGTGAGGCCGGGGAGGCTGGGGCCAACGTCCTGACTTTC.

This chain joins TRBV7-3 and TRBJ2-1, with TRBD2 matching 9 bases. V lost 1 base to trimming and J lost 6 bases; unmatched junction nucleotides: 7. This CDR3 has 16 residues. Germline CDR1 and CDR2: SGHTA and FQGTGA. The CDR3 sequence is CASSLMGGRGGNEQFF. CDR3 DNA sequence: TGTGCCAGCAGCTTAATGGGCGGGAGGGGTGGCAATGAGCAGTTCTTC.

The chain links TRBV11-2 to TRBJ2-7, with TRBD2 identical over 9 bases. The V gene end was trimmed by 5 bases and the J gene end by 4 bases; junction bases not matched to a gene: 9. The CDR3 spans 15 residues. Germline lookup yields CDR1 SGHAT and CDR2 FQNNGV. CDR3 residues: CASSNSGRLGYEQYF. The CDR3 DNA reads TGTGCCAGCAGCAATAGCGGGAGATTGGGTTACGAGCAGTACTTC.

The rearrangement joins TRBV19 to TRBJ2-7; a possible D gene is TRBD2 (6 bases). The ends were cut back, 5 bases at V and 2 bases at J, with 13 bases in the middle. The CDR3 sequence is 14 residues long. CDR1 is LNHDA and CDR2 is SQIVND in the germline V gene (reference sequence). The CDR3: CASSQPGATYEQYF. CDR3 coding DNA: TGTGCCAGTAGTCAACCGGGAGCGACCTACGAGCAGTACTTC.